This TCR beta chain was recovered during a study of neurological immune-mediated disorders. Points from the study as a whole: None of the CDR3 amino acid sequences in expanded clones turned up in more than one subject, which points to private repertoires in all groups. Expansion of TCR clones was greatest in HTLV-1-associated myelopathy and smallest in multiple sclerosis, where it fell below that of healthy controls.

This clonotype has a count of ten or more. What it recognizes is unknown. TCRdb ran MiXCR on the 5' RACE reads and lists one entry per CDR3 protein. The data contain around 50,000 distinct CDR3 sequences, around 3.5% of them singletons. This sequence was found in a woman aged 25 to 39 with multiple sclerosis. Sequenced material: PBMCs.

Written as DNA, the CDR3 is TGCAGTGCTAGAGTCTCTTCGGTTGAGACCCAGTACTTC. This gives the protein CSARVSSVETQYF. The J gene is TRBJ2-5, the V gene TRBV20-1; D is ambiguous. This CDR3 spans 13 amino acids. V dropped 1 base and J dropped 5 bases, with 11 bases sitting between them. Germline assignment: CDR1 DFQATT and CDR2 SNEGSKA (reference sequence).